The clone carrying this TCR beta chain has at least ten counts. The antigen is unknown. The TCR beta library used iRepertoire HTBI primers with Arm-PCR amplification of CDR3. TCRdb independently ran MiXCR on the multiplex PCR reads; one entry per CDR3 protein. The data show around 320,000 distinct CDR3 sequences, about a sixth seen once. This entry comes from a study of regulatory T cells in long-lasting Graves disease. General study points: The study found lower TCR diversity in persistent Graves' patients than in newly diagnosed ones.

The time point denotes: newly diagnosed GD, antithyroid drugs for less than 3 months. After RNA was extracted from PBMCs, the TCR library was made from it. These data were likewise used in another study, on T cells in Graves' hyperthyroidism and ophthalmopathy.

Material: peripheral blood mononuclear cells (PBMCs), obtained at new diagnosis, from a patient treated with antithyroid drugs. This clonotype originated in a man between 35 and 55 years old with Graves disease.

Here the CDR3 DNA reads TGTGCCAGCAGCCAAGATCCCCTGGGAGAGAGATCACTATACCCCACAGATACGCAGTATTTT. Its translation is CASSQDPLGERSLYPTDTQYF. The V and J genes are TRBV14 and TRBJ2-3; perhaps TRBD2 as D (5 bases). Germline CDR1 is SGHDN and CDR2 is FVKESK. V lost 0 bases to trimming and J lost 2 bases, with 27 bases between them. This CDR3 is 21 amino acids long.